This is a list of T cell receptor beta chains from one sample in a study of blood T cell repertoires in COVID-19. TCRdb's copy holds only in-frame clones and misses some; the assay was immunoSEQ multiplex PCR. The sample lists about 33,000 clones, 65% to 90% occurring once. Sequencing was carried out using peripheral blood. Receptors originate from a human donor in a cohort sampled during active COVID-19. The CDR3 runs from the conserved cysteine through the conserved F or W. D genes are given only for firm matches. Clone size is given for some rows only: seen once, a few or many times, or a class if the clone is expanded.

V,J,size,D,CDR3,DNA
TRBV4-1,TRBJ1-5,NA,NA,CASSPTVGGYSNQPQHF,TGCGCCAGCAGCCCTACAGTGGGGGGTTATAGCAATCAGCCCCAGCATTTT
TRBV28,TRBJ2-2,NA,TRBD2,CASSLSGGNTGELFF,TGTGCCAGCAGTCTTAGCGGGGGGAACACCGGGGAGCTGTTTTTT
TRBV6-5,TRBJ2-3,NA,TRBD2,CARSSGGNTDTQYF,TGTGCCAGGAGTAGCGGGGGGAACACAGATACGCAGTATTTT
TRBV6-5,TRBJ1-1,few,NA,CARGGFWVNTEAFF,TGTGCCAGGGGGGGGTTTTGGGTGAACACTGAAGCTTTCTTT
TRBV5-1,TRBJ2-7,NA,TRBD2,CASSLGASGGHYEQYF,TGCGCCAGCAGCTTGGGGGCCAGCGGGGGCCACTACGAGCAGTACTTC
TRBV9,TRBJ2-3,NA,TRBD2,CASSVEVGGADTQYF,TGTGCCAGCAGCGTAGAGGTCGGGGGGGCAGATACGCAGTATTTT
TRBV7-9,TRBJ1-4,NA,NA,CASSRGQPNEKLFF,TGTGCCAGCAGCAGAGGACAGCCGAATGAAAAACTGTTTTTT
TRBV4-2,TRBJ2-3,NA,NA,CASSQDGGASADTQYF,TGTGCCAGCAGCCAAGATGGGGGGGCTAGCGCAGATACGCAGTATTTT
TRBV7-2,TRBJ2-5,NA,TRBD2,CASSPQGRGVQETQYF,TGTGCCAGCAGCCCTCAAGGGCGGGGGGTTCAAGAGACCCAGTACTTC
TRBV20-1,TRBJ2-1,NA,TRBD2,CSASSGGAFYEQFF,TGCAGTGCTAGTTCCGGGGGGGCGTTCTATGAGCAGTTCTTC
TRBV19,TRBJ1-1,NA,NA,CASSPGEIEAFF,TGTGCCAGTAGTCCGGGGGAGATAGAAGCTTTCTTT
TRBV28,TRBJ2-3,NA,TRBD1,CASSPTIDRGLQNTQYF,TGTGCCAGCAGTCCTACCATTGACAGGGGATTACAGAATACGCAGTATTTT
TRBV6-6,TRBJ2-1,NA,NA,CASSPLRDNEQFF,TGTGCCAGCAGCCCACTTCGCGACAATGAGCAGTTCTTC
TRBV19,TRBJ1-1,NA,NA,CASSLEKGSEAFF,TGTGCCAGTAGTCTTGAAAAGGGGTCCGAAGCTTTCTTT
TRBV6-5,TRBJ1-5,NA,TRBD1,CASSRDTGGTSPQHF,TGTGCCAGCAGTAGAGATACAGGGGGCACTTCTCCCCAGCATTTT
TRBV7-2,TRBJ2-1,NA,NA,CASSSITGVQFF,TGTGCCAGCAGCTCGATAACAGGTGTGCAGTTCTTC
TRBV7-2,TRBJ2-3,few,TRBD2,CASSEGLGMDTQYF,TGTGCCAGCAGCGAGGGACTAGGGATGGATACGCAGTATTTT
TRBV4-1,TRBJ1-2,NA,NA,CASSQFQAQGYGYTF,TGCGCCAGCAGCCAATTCCAGGCGCAGGGCTATGGCTACACCTTC
TRBV4-2,TRBJ2-7,NA,TRBD2,CASSQGLGGYEQYF,TGTGCCAGCAGCCAGGGACTAGGCGGCTACGAGCAGTACTTC
TRBV6-1,TRBJ1-1,NA,TRBD1,CASSEFAGQGFTEAFF,TGTGCCAGCAGTGAATTCGCGGGACAGGGGTTCACTGAAGCTTTCTTT
TRBV19,TRBJ2-1,once,TRBD1,CASSNRGGSYNEQFF,TGTGCCAGTAGTAACAGGGGCGGGTCCTACAATGAGCAGTTCTTC
TRBV18,TRBJ1-2,NA,TRBD1,CASSAAGTGDGGYTF,TGTGCCAGCTCAGCCGCCGGGACAGGGGACGGCGGCTACACCTTC
TRBV28,TRBJ2-4,NA,NA,CASMNKGALAKNIQYF,TGTGCCAGCATGAACAAAGGGGCGTTAGCCAAAAACATTCAGTACTTC
TRBV18,TRBJ2-3,NA,TRBD2,CASSPQISGGPTDTQYF,TGTGCCAGCTCACCACAGATAAGCGGGGGCCCCACAGATACGCAGTATTTT
TRBV5-1,TRBJ2-2,once,NA,CATRQGQNTGELFF,TGCGCCACACGGCAGGGACAGAACACCGGGGAGCTGTTTTTT
TRBV6-2/TRBV6-3,TRBJ1-5,few,NA,CASSYSRGRNQPQHF,TGTGCCAGCAGTTACTCGAGAGGGCGGAATCAGCCCCAGCATTTT
TRBV19,TRBJ2-1,NA,TRBD1,CASHAQGAAEQFF,TGTGCCAGCCACGCACAGGGGGCGGCGGAGCAGTTCTTC
TRBV3-1/TRBV3-2,TRBJ1-5,few,NA,CASSQDLGGLFGNQPQHF,TGTGCCAGCAGCCAAGATCTGGGAGGGTTATTTGGCAATCAGCCCCAGCATTTT
TRBV7-2,TRBJ1-5,NA,TRBD1,CASSLDRGRGQPQHF,TGTGCCAGCAGCTTAGACAGGGGGCGAGGTCAGCCCCAGCATTTT
TRBV28,TRBJ1-1,NA,TRBD1,CASRGSRDRGWNTEAFF,TGTGCCAGCAGAGGATCCCGGGACAGGGGATGGAACACTGAAGCTTTCTTT
TRBV11-1,TRBJ1-4,few,TRBD1,CASSPRQGTNEKLFF,TGTGCCAGCAGCCCCCGACAGGGGACTAATGAAAAACTGTTTTTT
TRBV15,TRBJ2-2,NA,NA,CATSRDLSGELFF,TGTGCCACCAGCAGAGATTTATCCGGGGAGCTGTTTTTT
TRBV30,TRBJ1-2,NA,TRBD1,CAWSQLQGTNGYTF,TGTGCCTGGAGTCAACTACAGGGGACGAATGGCTACACCTTC
TRBV7-2,TRBJ2-7,NA,TRBD2,CASSARLAGGFYEQYF,TGTGCCAGCAGCGCCCGACTAGCCGGGGGTTTCTACGAGCAGTACTTC
TRBV11-3,TRBJ2-7,NA,TRBD1,CASSFGTDYEQYF,TGTGCCAGCAGCTTCGGGACAGACTACGAGCAGTACTTC
TRBV27,TRBJ2-5,NA,NA,CASSLNRAETQYF,TGTGCCAGCAGTTTAAACAGGGCCGAGACCCAGTACTTC
TRBV18,TRBJ1-6,NA,TRBD1,CASSTVRDSVTLSPLHF,TGTGCCAGCTCAACAGTCCGGGACAGTGTTACCCTATCACCCCTCCACTTT
TRBV10-1,TRBJ2-5,few,NA,CASSESSQGETQYF,TGCGCCAGCAGTGAGTCGAGTCAGGGGGAGACCCAGTACTTC
TRBV12-3/TRBV12-4,TRBJ2-1,NA,NA,CASSLVGRMFF,TGTGCCAGCAGTTTAGTGGGCAGAATGTTCTTC
TRBV7-3,TRBJ2-1,NA,TRBD2,CASSSGLAGGWGNEQFF,TGTGCCAGCAGCTCGGGACTAGCGGGGGGCTGGGGAAATGAGCAGTTCTTC
TRBV5-4,TRBJ1-5,NA,TRBD1,CASSLGRGHDQPQHF,TGTGCCAGCAGCTTGGGCAGGGGGCATGATCAGCCCCAGCATTTT
TRBV7-6,TRBJ2-7,NA,NA,CASRLGQESYEQYF,TGTGCCAGCAGGTTGGGGCAGGAGTCCTACGAGCAGTACTTC
TRBV5-6,TRBJ1-2,NA,NA,CASRPQGLRGYTF,TGTGCCAGCAGACCACAGGGTTTGCGAGGCTACACCTTC
TRBV30,TRBJ1-3,few,TRBD1,CACTGTGGGNTIYF,TGTGCCTGTACCGGGACAGGGGGCGGAAACACCATATATTTT
TRBV7-7,TRBJ2-2,NA,NA,CASSPQGLGTGELFF,TGTGCCAGCAGCCCCCAGGGGTTGGGTACCGGGGAGCTGTTTTTT
TRBV3-1/TRBV3-2,TRBJ1-4,few,TRBD1,CASSQEDRDNEKLFF,TGTGCCAGCAGCCAAGAGGACAGGGATAATGAAAAACTGTTTTTT
TRBV28,TRBJ1-6,NA,TRBD1,CASSFQGVFSPLHF,TGTGCCAGCAGTTTTCAGGGGGTTTTCTCACCCCTCCACTTT
TRBV14,TRBJ2-7,NA,NA,CASSRGGPYEQYF,TGTGCCAGCAGCCGGGGCGGACCCTACGAGCAGTACTTC
TRBV2,TRBJ1-2,NA,NA,CASGQLKNYGYTF,TGTGCCAGCGGCCAGTTGAAGAACTATGGCTACACCTTC